What follows is one T cell receptor beta chain and its context. Study processing details: Amplification of reference gene primers provided the estimated nucleated cell counts. The protocol was immunoSEQ multiplex PCR, while the TCRdb copy is restricted to in-frame clones and leaves out a portion. V, J and clone size reflect that table, while D and trimming were determined from the DNA. The sample carries around 700,000 clones, 85% to 90% recorded once. The CDR3 contains 16 residues. Trimming removed 4 bases from V and 6 bases from J; junction bases left unmatched: 12. Germline lookup yields CDR1 GTSNPN and CDR2 SVGIG (reference sequence). The data belong to a study of blood T cell repertoires in COVID-19. Overall study: Both acute and convalescent COVID-19 samples were obtained from the United States, Italy and Spain. Sources were T cells, B-cell-depleted T cells, or PBMCs; the material itself was cDNA or gDNA.

The chain uses TRBV30 and TRBJ2-2; 9 bases align to TRBD1. The specimen was peripheral blood. The sequence was collected from a woman in her late teens or twenties with acute or convalescent COVID-19. The CDR3 spells CAWTTWDREFSGELFF. The DNA for the CDR3 is TGTGCCTGGACTACGTGGGACAGGGAGTTCTCCGGGGAGCTGTTTTTT.